A selection of T cell receptor beta chains follows, all from one sample in a study of cytomegalovirus exposure and HLA in healthy donors. The method was immunoSEQ multiplex PCR; TCRdb's version includes in-frame clones alone and lacks a portion of them. The sample contains under 85,000 clones, 76% of which appear only once. Source material: PBMCs. The receptors were gathered from a man aged 18 to 35 in good health and CMV-seronegative. CDR3s include the opening cysteine and the closing phenylalanine or tryptophan. The D gene is left open where the match is weak. Size is stated for part of the rows, as once, few or many counts, or as a class when the clone is expanded.

j_call | clone_size | v_call | d_call | cdr3_aa | cdr3_nt
TRBJ2-7 | NA | TRBV9 | NA | CASSVALNGPYEQYF | TGTGCCAGCAGCGTAGCTCTTAACGGTCCCTACGAGCAGTACTTC
TRBJ1-1 | NA | TRBV19 | NA | CASSIDLFRGAGGEAFF | TGTGCCAGTAGTATAGATCTATTTCGGGGGGCCGGGGGTGAAGCTTTCTTT
TRBJ2-1 | NA | TRBV27 | TRBD2 | CASSSLRSSGAAREQFF | TGTGCCAGCAGTTCCCTTAGGTCTAGCGGGGCCGCCAGGGAGCAGTTCTTC
TRBJ2-1 | NA | TRBV5-1 | TRBD2 | CASSLGSIGLAGRSSYNEQFF | TGCGCCAGCAGCTTGGGTTCGATAGGGCTAGCGGGCCGGAGCTCCTACAATGAGCAGTTCTTC
TRBJ1-6 | NA | TRBV5-4 | NA | CASSPDLVRGDSPLHF | TGTGCCAGCAGCCCAGACCTGGTTCGGGGGGATTCACCCCTCCACTTT
TRBJ2-7 | NA | TRBV11-2 | TRBD1 | CASSVDRGINEQYF | TGTGCCAGCAGCGTCGACAGGGGGATCAACGAGCAGTACTTC
TRBJ1-5 | NA | TRBV10-2 | NA | CASSALLEGRRNQPQHF | TGCGCCAGCAGTGCCTTGTTGGAGGGTCGTAGGAATCAGCCCCAGCATTTT
TRBJ2-7 | NA | TRBV29-1 | TRBD1 | CSVVAGGGGEQYF | TGCAGCGTTGTTGCAGGGGGCGGCGGCGAGCAGTACTTC
TRBJ2-3 | NA | TRBV11-3 | NA | CASSSQSGTDTQYF | TGTGCCAGCAGCTCCCAATCAGGGACAGATACGCAGTATTTT
TRBJ2-2 | NA | TRBV2 | NA | CASSSSMVRTGELFF | TGTGCCAGCAGTTCAAGTATGGTGCGCACCGGGGAGCTGTTTTTT
TRBJ2-5 | NA | TRBV14 | TRBD2 | CASSPQGLAGGKQETQYF | TGTGCCAGCAGCCCCCAGGGACTAGCGGGGGGAAAACAAGAGACCCAGTACTTC
TRBJ1-5 | NA | TRBV19 | NA | CASSIRGRNQPQHF | TGTGCCAGTAGTATAAGAGGCCGCAATCAGCCCCAGCATTTT
TRBJ2-1 | NA | TRBV10-3 | TRBD1 | CAISEGTVDNEQFF | TGTGCCATCAGCGAGGGGACAGTGGACAATGAGCAGTTCTTC
TRBJ2-7 | NA | TRBV28 | TRBD2 | CASSPGLAAHEQYF | TGTGCCAGCAGCCCGGGACTAGCGGCCCACGAGCAGTACTTC
TRBJ1-3 | NA | TRBV7-2 | TRBD1 | CASSTATGGGNTIYF | TGTGCCAGCAGCACCGCGACAGGGGGTGGAAACACCATATATTTT
TRBJ1-5 | NA | TRBV19 | NA | CASSPGNQPQHF | TGTGCCAGTAGTCCGGGAAATCAGCCCCAGCATTTT
TRBJ1-6 | NA | TRBV5-4 | TRBD1 | CASSGDSLGAPLHF | TGTGCCAGCAGCGGGGACAGCCTAGGGGCACCCCTCCACTTT
TRBJ2-1 | NA | TRBV4-2 | TRBD2 | CASSQDPSGGYNEQFF | TGTGCCAGCAGCCAAGATCCCAGCGGGGGATACAATGAGCAGTTCTTC
TRBJ2-7 | NA | TRBV5-1 | NA | CASSLGTGTFYEQYF | TGCGCCAGCAGCTTGGGTACAGGAACCTTCTACGAGCAGTACTTC
TRBJ1-1 | few | TRBV6-1 | NA | CASSENSQNTEAFF | TGTGCCAGCAGTGAGAACAGCCAGAACACTGAAGCTTTCTTT
TRBJ1-2 | NA | TRBV14 | NA | CASSQDTGIYGYTF | TGTGCCAGCAGCCAAGATACCGGGATCTATGGCTACACCTTC
TRBJ1-4 | NA | TRBV27 | NA | CASSSVYSATNEKLFF | TGTGCCAGCAGTTCCGTCTACTCTGCAACTAATGAAAAACTGTTTTTT
TRBJ2-3 | NA | TRBV20-1 | NA | CSARKGTGEYF | TGCAGTGCTAGGAAGGGGACGGGGGAGTATTTT
TRBJ1-5 | NA | TRBV6-1 | TRBD1 | CASRVTGPQPQHF | TGTGCCAGCAGGGTGACAGGGCCCCAGCCCCAGCATTTT
TRBJ2-5 | NA | TRBV12-5 | TRBD1 | CASGQTGAYQETQYF | TGTGCTAGTGGTCAGACAGGGGCGTACCAAGAGACCCAGTACTTC
TRBJ2-3 | NA | TRBV27 | TRBD1 | CASSLRDRDADTQYF | TGTGCCAGCAGTCTAAGGGACAGGGATGCAGATACGCAGTATTTT
TRBJ2-7 | few | TRBV5-1 | TRBD1 | CASSAGTPGQGFYEQYF | TGCGCCAGCAGCGCTGGAACCCCGGGACAGGGTTTTTACGAGCAGTACTTC
TRBJ2-2 | NA | TRBV7-8 | TRBD2 | CASSLSPGGNAGELFF | TGTGCCAGCAGCTTATCCCCGGGAGGGAACGCCGGGGAGCTGTTTTTT